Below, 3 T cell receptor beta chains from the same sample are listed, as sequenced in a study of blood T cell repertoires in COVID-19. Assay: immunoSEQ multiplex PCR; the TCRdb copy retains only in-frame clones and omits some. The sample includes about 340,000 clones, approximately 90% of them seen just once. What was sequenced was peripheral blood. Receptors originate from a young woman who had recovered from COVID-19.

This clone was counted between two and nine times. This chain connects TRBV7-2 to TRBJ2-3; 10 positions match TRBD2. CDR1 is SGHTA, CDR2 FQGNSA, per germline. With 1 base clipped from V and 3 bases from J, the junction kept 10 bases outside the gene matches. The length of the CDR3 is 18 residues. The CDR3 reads CASSLVLAGVWVTDTQYF. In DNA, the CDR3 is TGTGCCAGCAGCTTAGTGCTAGCGGGAGTATGGGTGACAGATACGCAGTATTTT.

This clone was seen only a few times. CDR3: CASSNRLESEQYV. In nucleotides, the CDR3 is TGTGCCAGCAGCAACCGACTAGAGAGCGAGCAGTACGTC. The rearrangement links TRBV11-3 to TRBJ2-7; a possible D gene is TRBD2 (6 bases). Trimming took 5 bases from V and 6 from J, leaving 14 bases between them. Per the germline V gene, CDR1 is SGHNT and CDR2 is YENEEA. This CDR3 is 13 amino acids long.

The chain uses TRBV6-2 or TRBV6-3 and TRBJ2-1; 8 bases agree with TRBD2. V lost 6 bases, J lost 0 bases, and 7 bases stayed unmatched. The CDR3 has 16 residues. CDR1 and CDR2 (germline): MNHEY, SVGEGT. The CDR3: CASSQRSGSSYNEQFF. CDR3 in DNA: TGTGCCAGCAGCCAAAGAAGCGGGAGCTCCTACAATGAGCAGTTCTTC.